This TCR beta chain was profiled in a study of cytomegalovirus exposure and HLA in healthy donors. Germline CDR1 reads MNHEY; CDR2 reads SMNVEV (reference sequence). J gave up 5 bases and V 2 bases, and 1 base lay outside the gene matches. This CDR3 spans 14 amino acids. Amplification used 60 Vbeta primers and 13 Jbeta primers. Profiling relied on immunoSEQ multiplex PCR, and the TCRdb table lists in-frame clones only, not all of them. The sample lists around 170,000 clones; over 60% were seen once. Sequenced sample: PBMCs. The origin of this receptor is a girl aged 5 to 17 in good health and CMV-seronegative. The chain is built from TRBV27 and TRBJ2-3; 10 bases agree with TRBD1. The CDR3, as DNA: TGTGCCAGCAGTTTAGACAGGGGGCGAGATACGCAGTATTTT. This encodes CASSLDRGRDTQYF.